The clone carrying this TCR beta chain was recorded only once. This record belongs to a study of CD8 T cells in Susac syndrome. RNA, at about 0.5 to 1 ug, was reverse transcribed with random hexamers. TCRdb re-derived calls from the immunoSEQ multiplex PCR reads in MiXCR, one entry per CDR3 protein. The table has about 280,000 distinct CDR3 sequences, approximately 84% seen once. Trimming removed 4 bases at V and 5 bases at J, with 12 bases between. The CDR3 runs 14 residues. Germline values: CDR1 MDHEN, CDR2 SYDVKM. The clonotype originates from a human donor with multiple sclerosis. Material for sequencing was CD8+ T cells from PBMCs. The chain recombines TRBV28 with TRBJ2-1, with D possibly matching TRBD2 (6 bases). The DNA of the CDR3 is TGTGCCAGCAGTTCGGCGGGGCGGGACAATGAGCAGTTCTTC. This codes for CASSSAGRDNEQFF.